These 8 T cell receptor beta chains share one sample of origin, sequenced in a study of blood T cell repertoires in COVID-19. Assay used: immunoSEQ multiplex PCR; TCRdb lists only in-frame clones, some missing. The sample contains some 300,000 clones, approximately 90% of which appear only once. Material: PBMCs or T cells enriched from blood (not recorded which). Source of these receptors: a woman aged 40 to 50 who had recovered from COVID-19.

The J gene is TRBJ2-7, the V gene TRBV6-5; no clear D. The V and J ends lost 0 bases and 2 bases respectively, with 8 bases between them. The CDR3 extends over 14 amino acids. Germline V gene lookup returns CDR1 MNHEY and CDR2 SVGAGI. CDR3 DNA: TGTGCCAGCAGTTACTCTCCTGTAACCTACGAGCAGTACTTC. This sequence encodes CASSYSPVTYEQYF.

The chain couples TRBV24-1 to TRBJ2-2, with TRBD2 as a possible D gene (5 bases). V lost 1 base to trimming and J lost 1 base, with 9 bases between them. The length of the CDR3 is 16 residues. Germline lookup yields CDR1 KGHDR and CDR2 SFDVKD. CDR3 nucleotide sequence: TGTGCCACCAGTGATTTTAGGGCGGGGAACACCGGGGAGCTGTTTTTT. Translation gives CATSDFRAGNTGELFF.

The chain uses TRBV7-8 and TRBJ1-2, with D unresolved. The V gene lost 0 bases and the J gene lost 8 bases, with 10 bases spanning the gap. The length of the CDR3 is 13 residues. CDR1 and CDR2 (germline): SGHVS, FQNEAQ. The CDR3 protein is CASSLALAGGYTF. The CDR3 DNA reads TGTGCCAGCAGCTTAGCTTTGGCGGGAGGCTACACCTTC.

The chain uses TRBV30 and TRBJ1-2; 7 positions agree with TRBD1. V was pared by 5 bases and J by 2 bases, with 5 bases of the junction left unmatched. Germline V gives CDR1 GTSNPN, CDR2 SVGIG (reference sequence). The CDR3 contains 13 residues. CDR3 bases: TGTGCCTGGGAACAGGGGAACAACTATGGCTACACCTTC. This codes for CAWEQGNNYGYTF.

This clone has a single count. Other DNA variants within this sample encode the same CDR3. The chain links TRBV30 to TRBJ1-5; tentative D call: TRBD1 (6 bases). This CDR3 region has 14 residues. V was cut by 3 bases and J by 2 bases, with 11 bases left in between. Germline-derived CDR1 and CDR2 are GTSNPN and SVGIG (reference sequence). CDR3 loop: CAWSTGSGNQPQHF. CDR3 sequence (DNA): TGTGCCTGGAGCACAGGGAGTGGCAATCAGCCCCAGCATTTT.

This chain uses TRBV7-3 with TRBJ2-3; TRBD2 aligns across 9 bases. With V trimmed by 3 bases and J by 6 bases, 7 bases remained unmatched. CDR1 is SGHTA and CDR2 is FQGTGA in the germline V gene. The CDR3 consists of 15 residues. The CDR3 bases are TGTGCCAGCAGCTTCGCGGGGGGGTTACTCGATACGCAGTATTTT. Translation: CASSFAGGLLDTQYF.

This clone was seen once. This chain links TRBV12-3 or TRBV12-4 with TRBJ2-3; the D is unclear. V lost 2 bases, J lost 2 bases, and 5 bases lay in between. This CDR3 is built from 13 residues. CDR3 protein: CASSLRLTDTQYF. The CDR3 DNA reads TGTGCCAGCAGTTTAAGACTCACAGATACGCAGTATTTT.

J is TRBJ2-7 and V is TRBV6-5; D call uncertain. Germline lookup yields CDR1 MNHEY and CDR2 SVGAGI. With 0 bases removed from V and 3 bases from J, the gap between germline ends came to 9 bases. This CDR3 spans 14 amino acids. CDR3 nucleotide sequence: TGTGCCAGCAGTTACTCCCTCCCCCTCTACGAGCAGTACTTC. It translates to CASSYSLPLYEQYF.